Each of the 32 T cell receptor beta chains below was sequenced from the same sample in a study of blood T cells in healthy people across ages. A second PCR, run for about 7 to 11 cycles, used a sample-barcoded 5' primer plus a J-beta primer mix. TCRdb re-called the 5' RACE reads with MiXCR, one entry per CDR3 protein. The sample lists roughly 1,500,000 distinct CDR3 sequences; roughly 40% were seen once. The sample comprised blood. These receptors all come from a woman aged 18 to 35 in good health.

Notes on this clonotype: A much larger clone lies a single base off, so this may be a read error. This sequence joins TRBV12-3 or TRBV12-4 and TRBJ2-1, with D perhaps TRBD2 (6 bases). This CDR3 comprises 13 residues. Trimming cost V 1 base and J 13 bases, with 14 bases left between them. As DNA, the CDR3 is TGTGCCAGCAGTTTAGGCGGGGTGGAGACCCAGTTCTTC. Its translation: CASSLGGVETQFF.

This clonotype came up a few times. The CDR3: CSVEDRMNTEAFF. The CDR3 bases are TGCAGCGTCGAGGACAGGATGAACACTGAAGCTTTCTTT. The rearrangement uses TRBV29-1 and TRBJ1-1, with TRBD1 matching 7 bases. Germline V gene data show CDR1 as SQVTM and CDR2 as ANQGSEA. The CDR3 spans 13 residues. V lost 6 bases to trimming and J lost 0 bases; unmatched junction nucleotides: 4.

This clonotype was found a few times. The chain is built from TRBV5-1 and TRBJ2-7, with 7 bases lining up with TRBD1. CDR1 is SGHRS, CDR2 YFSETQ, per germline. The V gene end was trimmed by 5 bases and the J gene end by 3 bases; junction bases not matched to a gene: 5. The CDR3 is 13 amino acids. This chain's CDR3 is CASRRDRNYEQYF. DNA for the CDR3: TGCGCCAGCAGAAGGGACAGAAACTACGAGCAGTACTTC.

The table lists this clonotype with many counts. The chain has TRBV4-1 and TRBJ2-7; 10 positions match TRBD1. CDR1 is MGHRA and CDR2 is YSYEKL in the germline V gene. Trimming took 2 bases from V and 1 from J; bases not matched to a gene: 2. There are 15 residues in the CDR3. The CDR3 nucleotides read TGCGCCAGCAGCCAACCGGGACAGGGGTCCTACGAGCAGTACTTC. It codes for CASSQPGQGSYEQYF.

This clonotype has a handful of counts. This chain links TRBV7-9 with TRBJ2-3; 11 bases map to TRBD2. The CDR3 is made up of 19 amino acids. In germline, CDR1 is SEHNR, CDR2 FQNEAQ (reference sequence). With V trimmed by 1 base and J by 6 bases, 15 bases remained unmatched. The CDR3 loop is CASSLGSLAGGPNQDTQYF. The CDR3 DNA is TGTGCCAGCAGCTTAGGATCCCTAGCGGGGGGCCCGAACCAGGATACGCAGTATTTT.

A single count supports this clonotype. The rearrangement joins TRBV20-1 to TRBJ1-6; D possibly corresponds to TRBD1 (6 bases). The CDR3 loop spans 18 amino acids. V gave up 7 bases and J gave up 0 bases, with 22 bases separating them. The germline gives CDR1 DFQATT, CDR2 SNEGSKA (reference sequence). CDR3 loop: CSVLKETGLSSYNSPLHF. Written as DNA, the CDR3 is TGCAGTGTGTTAAAAGAGACAGGCCTTTCCTCCTATAATTCACCCCTCCACTTT.

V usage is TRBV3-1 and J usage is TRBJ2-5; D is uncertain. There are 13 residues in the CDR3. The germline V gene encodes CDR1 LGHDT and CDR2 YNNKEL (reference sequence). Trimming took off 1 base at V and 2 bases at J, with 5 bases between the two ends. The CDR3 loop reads CASSQVEQETQYF. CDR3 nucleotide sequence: TGTGCCAGCAGCCAAGTGGAACAAGAGACCCAGTACTTC.

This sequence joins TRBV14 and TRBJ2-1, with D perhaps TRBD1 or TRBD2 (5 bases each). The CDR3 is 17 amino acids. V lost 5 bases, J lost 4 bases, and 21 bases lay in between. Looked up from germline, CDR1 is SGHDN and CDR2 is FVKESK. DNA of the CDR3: TGTGCCAGCAGCGCCTGGGGGAGCGGCCGCGATTACAATGAGCAGTTCTTC. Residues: CASSAWGSGRDYNEQFF.

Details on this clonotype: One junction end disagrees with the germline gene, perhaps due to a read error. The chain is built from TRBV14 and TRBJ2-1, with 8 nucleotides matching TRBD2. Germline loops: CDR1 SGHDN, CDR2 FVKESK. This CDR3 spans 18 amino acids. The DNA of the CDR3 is TGTGCCAGCGGCCAAGAAGTGACTAGCGCGATCCAGGGCAATGAGCAGTTCTTC. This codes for CASGQEVTSAIQGNEQFF.

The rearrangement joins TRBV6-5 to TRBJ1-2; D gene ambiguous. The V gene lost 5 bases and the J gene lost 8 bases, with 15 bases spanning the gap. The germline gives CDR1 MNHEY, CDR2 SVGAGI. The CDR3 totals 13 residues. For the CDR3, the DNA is TGTGCCAGCAGTGACGGGTTAGGTGGGGGCTACACCTTC. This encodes CASSDGLGGGYTF.

The CDR3 nucleotides are TGTGCCAGTCCCGATGGGGGTAGGGATGAGCAGTTCTTC. The encoded protein is CASPDGGRDEQFF. The V and J genes are TRBV12-3 or TRBV12-4 and TRBJ2-1; either TRBD1 or TRBD2 may supply D (5 bases each). This CDR3 contains 13 residues. V lost 9 bases and J 8 bases, leaving 17 bases between the germline ends.

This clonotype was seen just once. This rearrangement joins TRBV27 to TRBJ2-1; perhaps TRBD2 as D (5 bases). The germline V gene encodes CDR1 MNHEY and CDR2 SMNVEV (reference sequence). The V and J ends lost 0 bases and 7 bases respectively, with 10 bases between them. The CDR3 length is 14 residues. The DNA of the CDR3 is TGTGCCAGCAGTTTATCGTCTAGCAGTAATGAGCAGTTCTTC. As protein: CASSLSSSSNEQFF.

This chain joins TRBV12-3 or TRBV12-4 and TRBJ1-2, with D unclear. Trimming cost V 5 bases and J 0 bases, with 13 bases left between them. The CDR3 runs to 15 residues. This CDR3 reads CASSRPAIANYGYTF. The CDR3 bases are TGTGCCAGCAGTCGCCCCGCTATCGCTAACTATGGCTACACCTTC.

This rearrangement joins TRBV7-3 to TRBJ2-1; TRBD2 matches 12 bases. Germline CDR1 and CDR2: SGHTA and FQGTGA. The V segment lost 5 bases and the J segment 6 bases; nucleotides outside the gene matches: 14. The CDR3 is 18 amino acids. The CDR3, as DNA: TGTGCCAGCAGCCCCGGACTAGCGGGACCCCTCTCGGGCAATGAGCAGTTCTTC. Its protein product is CASSPGLAGPLSGNEQFF.

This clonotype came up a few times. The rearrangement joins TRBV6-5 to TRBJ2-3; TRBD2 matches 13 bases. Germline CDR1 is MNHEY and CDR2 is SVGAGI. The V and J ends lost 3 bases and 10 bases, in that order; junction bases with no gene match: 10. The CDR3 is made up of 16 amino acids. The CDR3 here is CASSYSLAGGLVPQYF. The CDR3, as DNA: TGTGCCAGCAGTTATTCACTAGCGGGAGGGCTTGTTCCGCAGTATTTT.

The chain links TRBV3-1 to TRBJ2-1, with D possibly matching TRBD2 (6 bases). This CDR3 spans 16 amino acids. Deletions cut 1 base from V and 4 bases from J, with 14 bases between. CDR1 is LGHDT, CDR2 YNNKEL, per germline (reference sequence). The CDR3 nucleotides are TGTGCCAGCAGCCAAGTGTCCAGGGCGGGATACAATGAGCAGTTCTTC. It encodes CASSQVSRAGYNEQFF.

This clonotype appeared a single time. CDR3 protein: CASSLSIPGTIYGYTF. CDR3 DNA: TGCGCCAGCAGCTTATCTATACCAGGAACTATTTATGGCTACACCTTC. The V gene is TRBV5-1, the J gene TRBJ1-2; D ambiguous. CDR3 length: 16 amino acids. V shed 2 bases and J shed 5 bases, with 19 bases lying between them. Per the germline V gene, CDR1 is SGHRS and CDR2 is YFSETQ.

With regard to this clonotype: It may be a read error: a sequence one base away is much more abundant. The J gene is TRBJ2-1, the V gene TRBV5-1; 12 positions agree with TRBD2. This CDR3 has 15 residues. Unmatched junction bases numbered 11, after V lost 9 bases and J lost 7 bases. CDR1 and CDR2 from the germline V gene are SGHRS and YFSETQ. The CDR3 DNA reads TGCGCCAACAGAGTGACTAGCGGGAGATTTAATGAGCAGTTCTTC. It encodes CANRVTSGRFNEQFF.

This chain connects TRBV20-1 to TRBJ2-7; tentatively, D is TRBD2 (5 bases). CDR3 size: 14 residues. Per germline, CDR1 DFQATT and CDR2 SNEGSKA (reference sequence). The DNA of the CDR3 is TGCAGCACCCAACCACCGGGGATCTCCTACGAGCAGTACTTC. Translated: CSTQPPGISYEQYF.

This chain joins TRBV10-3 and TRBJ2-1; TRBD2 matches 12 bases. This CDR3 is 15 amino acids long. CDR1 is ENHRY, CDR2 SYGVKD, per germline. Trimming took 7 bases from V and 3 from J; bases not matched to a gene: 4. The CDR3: CAINSLAGGYNEQFF. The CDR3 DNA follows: TGTGCCATCAATTCACTAGCGGGGGGCTACAATGAGCAGTTCTTC.

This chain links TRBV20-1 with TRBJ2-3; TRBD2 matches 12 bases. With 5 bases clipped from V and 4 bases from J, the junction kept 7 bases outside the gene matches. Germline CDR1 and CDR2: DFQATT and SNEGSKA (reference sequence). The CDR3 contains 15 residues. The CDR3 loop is CSAETSGGSADTQYF. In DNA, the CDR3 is TGCAGTGCTGAGACTAGCGGGGGTTCAGCAGATACGCAGTATTTT.

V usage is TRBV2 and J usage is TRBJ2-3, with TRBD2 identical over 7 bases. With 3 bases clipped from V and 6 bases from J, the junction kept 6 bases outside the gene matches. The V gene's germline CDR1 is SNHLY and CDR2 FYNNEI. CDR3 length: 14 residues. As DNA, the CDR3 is TGTGCCAGCAGTGACCGGCGGGGAGGGGATACGCAGTATTTT. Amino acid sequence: CASSDRRGGDTQYF.

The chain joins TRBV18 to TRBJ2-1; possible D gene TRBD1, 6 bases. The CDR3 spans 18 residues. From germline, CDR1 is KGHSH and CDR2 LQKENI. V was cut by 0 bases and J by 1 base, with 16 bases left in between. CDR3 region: CASSPPVGGRFSYNEQFF. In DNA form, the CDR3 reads TGTGCCAGCTCACCACCGGTTGGGGGCCGGTTTTCCTACAATGAGCAGTTCTTC.

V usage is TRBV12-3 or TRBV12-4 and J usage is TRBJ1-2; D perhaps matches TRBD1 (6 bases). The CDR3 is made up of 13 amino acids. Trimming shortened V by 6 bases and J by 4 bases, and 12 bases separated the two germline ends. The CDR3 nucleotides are TGTGCCAGCAGCCACAGGGCCACCTATGGCTACACCTTC. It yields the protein CASSHRATYGYTF.

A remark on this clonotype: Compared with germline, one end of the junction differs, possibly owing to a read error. The CDR3 DNA sequence: TGCAGCGTTGAAGATCCCTCAACAAGCTCCTACAATGGGCAGTTCTTC. This encodes CSVEDPSTSSYNGQFF. This chain links TRBV29-1 with TRBJ2-1; unclear D gene. This CDR3 is built from 16 residues. CDR1 and CDR2 from the germline V gene are SQVTM and ANQGSEA.

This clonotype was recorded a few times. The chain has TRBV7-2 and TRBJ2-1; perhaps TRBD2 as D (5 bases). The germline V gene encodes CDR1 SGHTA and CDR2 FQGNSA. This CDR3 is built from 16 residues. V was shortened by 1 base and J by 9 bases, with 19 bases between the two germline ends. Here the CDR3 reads CASSLEARTPRGEQFF. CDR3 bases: TGTGCCAGCAGCTTAGAGGCAAGGACTCCACGGGGTGAGCAGTTCTTC.

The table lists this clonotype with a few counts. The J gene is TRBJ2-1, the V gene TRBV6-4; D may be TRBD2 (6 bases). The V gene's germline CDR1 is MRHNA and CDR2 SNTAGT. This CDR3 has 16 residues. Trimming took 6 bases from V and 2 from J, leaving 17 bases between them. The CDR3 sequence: CASSQRGGSTYNEQFF. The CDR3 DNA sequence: TGTGCCAGCAGCCAACGTGGGGGGAGCACCTACAATGAGCAGTTCTTC.

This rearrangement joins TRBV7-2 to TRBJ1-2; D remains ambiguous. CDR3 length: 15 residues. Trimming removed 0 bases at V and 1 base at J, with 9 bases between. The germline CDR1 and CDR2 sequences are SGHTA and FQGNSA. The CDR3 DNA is TGTGCCAGCAGCTTAGCGGACGGGAATAACTATGGCTACACCTTC. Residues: CASSLADGNNYGYTF. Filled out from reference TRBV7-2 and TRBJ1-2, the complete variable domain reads GAGVSQSPSNKVTEKGKDVELRCDPISGHTALYWYRQSLGQGLEFLIYFQGNSAPDKSGLPSDRFSAERTGGSVSTLTIQRTQQEDSAVYLCASSLADGNNYGYTFGSGTRLTVV.

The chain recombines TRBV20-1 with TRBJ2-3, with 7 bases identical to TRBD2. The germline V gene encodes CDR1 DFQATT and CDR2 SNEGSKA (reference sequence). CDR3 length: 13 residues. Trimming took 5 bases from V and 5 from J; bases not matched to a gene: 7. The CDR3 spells CSAETSNVDTQYF. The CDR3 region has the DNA TGCAGTGCTGAGACTAGCAACGTAGATACGCAGTATTTT.

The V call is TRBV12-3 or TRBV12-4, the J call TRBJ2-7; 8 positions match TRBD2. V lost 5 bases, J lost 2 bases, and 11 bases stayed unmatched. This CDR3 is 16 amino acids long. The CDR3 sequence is CASSPTPRAGAYEQYF. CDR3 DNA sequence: TGTGCCAGCAGTCCCACTCCTCGAGCGGGAGCCTACGAGCAGTACTTC.

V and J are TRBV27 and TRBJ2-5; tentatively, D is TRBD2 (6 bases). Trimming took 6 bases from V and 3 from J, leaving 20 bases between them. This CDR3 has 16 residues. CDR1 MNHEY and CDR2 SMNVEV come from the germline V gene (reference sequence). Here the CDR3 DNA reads TGTGCCAGCAGAGACCCGGGTAGGGCGGGAAAAGAGACCCAGTACTTC. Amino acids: CASRDPGRAGKETQYF.

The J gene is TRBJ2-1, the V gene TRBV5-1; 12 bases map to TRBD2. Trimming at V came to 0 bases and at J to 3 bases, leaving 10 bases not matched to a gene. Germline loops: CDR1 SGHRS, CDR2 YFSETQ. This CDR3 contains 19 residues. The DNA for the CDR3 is TGCGCCAGCAGCTTGGGGGGCCCTACTAGCGGGAGGCACTACAATGAGCAGTTCTTC. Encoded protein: CASSLGGPTSGRHYNEQFF. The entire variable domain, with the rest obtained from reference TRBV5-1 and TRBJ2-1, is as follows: KAGVTQTPRYLIKTRGQQVTLSCSPISGHRSVSWYQQTPGQGLQFLFEYFSETQRNKGNFPGRFSGRQFSNSRSEMNVSTLELGDSALYLCASSLGGPTSGRHYNEQFFGPGTRLTVL.